The rows below give T cell receptor beta chains drawn from one sample of a study of blood T cell repertoires in COVID-19. Repertoires were generated with immunoSEQ multiplex PCR, while TCRdb's copy carries only in-frame clones and drops some. The data contain tens of thousands of clones, roughly 80% of them seen just once; the ten biggest clones take up about 2.6%. Source material: peripheral blood. These receptors were taken from a woman aged 60-70 years with acute or convalescent COVID-19. CDR3s include the opening cysteine and the closing phenylalanine or tryptophan. The D gene is left open where the match is weak. Clone size is given for some rows only: seen once, a few or many times, or a class if the clone is expanded.

CDR3aa: CASSGRPPGQGDGRLNSPLHF
CDR3nt: TGTGCCAGCAGTGGACGTCCACCGGGACAGGGAGACGGTCGTTTGAATTCACCCCTCCACTTT
abundance: .
len: 21
v_gene: TRBV6-2/TRBV6-3
d_gene: TRBD1
j_gene: TRBJ1-6

CDR3aa: CSAHRGYEQYF
CDR3nt: TGCAGTGCCCATCGGGGGTACGAGCAGTACTTC
abundance: .
len: 11
v_gene: TRBV20-1
d_gene: .
j_gene: TRBJ2-7

CDR3aa: CASSRQYSGNTIYF
CDR3nt: TGTGCCAGCAGTAGACAGTACTCTGGAAACACCATATATTTT
abundance: .
len: 14
v_gene: TRBV6-5
d_gene: .
j_gene: TRBJ1-3

CDR3aa: CASSPSGFGQPQHF
CDR3nt: TGTGCCAGCTCACCTTCGGGGTTCGGTCAGCCCCAGCATTTT
abundance: .
len: 14
v_gene: TRBV18
d_gene: .
j_gene: TRBJ1-5

CDR3aa: CATQDRRNQPQHF
CDR3nt: TGTGCCACCCAGGACAGGCGCAATCAGCCCCAGCATTTT
abundance: .
len: 13
v_gene: TRBV19
d_gene: TRBD1
j_gene: TRBJ1-5

CDR3aa: CASSLAQTEAFF
CDR3nt: TGTGCCAGCAGCTTGGCCCAGACTGAAGCTTTCTTT
abundance: few
len: 12
v_gene: TRBV7-9
d_gene: .
j_gene: TRBJ1-1

CDR3aa: CASSLAAGGTDTQYF
CDR3nt: TGTGCCAGCAGCTTAGCGGCGGGAGGCACAGATACGCAGTATTTT
abundance: .
len: 15
v_gene: TRBV7-9
d_gene: TRBD2
j_gene: TRBJ2-3

CDR3aa: CASSWSSGNTIYF
CDR3nt: TGTGCCAGCAGTTGGAGCTCTGGAAACACCATATATTTT
abundance: .
len: 13
v_gene: TRBV6-5
d_gene: .
j_gene: TRBJ1-3

CDR3aa: CASSLGDMAQGSREQYF
CDR3nt: TGCGCCAGCAGCTTGGGTGATATGGCTCAGGGGTCGAGGGAGCAGTACTTC
abundance: .
len: 17
v_gene: TRBV5-1
d_gene: .
j_gene: TRBJ2-7

CDR3aa: CASGGLADLSYEQYF
CDR3nt: TGCGCCAGCGGGGGACTAGCGGACTTGTCCTACGAGCAGTACTTC
abundance: .
len: 15
v_gene: TRBV4-1
d_gene: TRBD2
j_gene: TRBJ2-7

CDR3aa: CASSRYRDQETQYF
CDR3nt: TGTGCCAGCAGTAGATACAGGGACCAAGAGACCCAGTACTTC
abundance: .
len: 14
v_gene: TRBV2
d_gene: .
j_gene: TRBJ2-5

CDR3aa: CASSLFGGFSYEQYF
CDR3nt: TGTGCCAGCAGTTTATTTGGGGGGTTCAGCTACGAGCAGTACTTC
abundance: .
len: 15
v_gene: TRBV28
d_gene: .
j_gene: TRBJ2-7

CDR3aa: CASSLRGYVEKLFF
CDR3nt: TGTGCCAGCAGCTTGAGGGGTTATGTTGAAAAACTGTTTTTT
abundance: .
len: 14
v_gene: TRBV5-6
d_gene: .
j_gene: TRBJ1-4

CDR3aa: CASSQGLAEAYEQYF
CDR3nt: TGTGCCAGCAGCCAGGGACTAGCGGAGGCCTACGAGCAGTACTTC
abundance: .
len: 15
v_gene: TRBV4-2
d_gene: TRBD2
j_gene: TRBJ2-7

CDR3aa: CASSYPRLYEQYF
CDR3nt: TGTGCCAGCAGTTACCCCCGACTGTACGAGCAGTACTTC
abundance: .
len: 13
v_gene: TRBV6-7
d_gene: .
j_gene: TRBJ2-7

CDR3aa: CASSVDEGALLGYTF
CDR3nt: TGTGCCAGCAGCGTCGACGAGGGCGCGCTACTTGGCTACACCTTC
abundance: .
len: 15
v_gene: TRBV9
d_gene: .
j_gene: TRBJ1-2

CDR3aa: CAWNRGTDTQYF
CDR3nt: TGTGCCTGGAACAGGGGCACAGATACGCAGTATTTT
abundance: .
len: 12
v_gene: TRBV30
d_gene: .
j_gene: TRBJ2-3

CDR3aa: CASSAGTDQETQYF
CDR3nt: TGTGCCAGCAGCGCCGGGACAGACCAAGAGACCCAGTACTTC
abundance: .
len: 14
v_gene: TRBV5-8
d_gene: TRBD1
j_gene: TRBJ2-5